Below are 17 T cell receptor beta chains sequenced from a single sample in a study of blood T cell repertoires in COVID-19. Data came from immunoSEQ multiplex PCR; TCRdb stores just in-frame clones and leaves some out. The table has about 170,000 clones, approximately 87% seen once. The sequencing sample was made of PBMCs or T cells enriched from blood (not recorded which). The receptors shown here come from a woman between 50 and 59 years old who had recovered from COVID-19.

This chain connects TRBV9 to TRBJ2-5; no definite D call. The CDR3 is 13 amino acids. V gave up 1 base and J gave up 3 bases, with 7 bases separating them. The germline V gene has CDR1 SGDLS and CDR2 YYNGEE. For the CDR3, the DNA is TGTGCCAGCAGCGTAATCCCCGAAGAGACCCAGTACTTC. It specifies CASSVIPEETQYF.

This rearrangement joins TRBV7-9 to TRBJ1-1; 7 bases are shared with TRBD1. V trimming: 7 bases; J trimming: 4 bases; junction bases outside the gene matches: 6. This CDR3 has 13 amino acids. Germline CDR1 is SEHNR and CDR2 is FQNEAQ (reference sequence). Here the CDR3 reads CASTQGGVTEAFF. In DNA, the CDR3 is TGTGCCAGCACCCAAGGGGGCGTCACTGAAGCTTTCTTT. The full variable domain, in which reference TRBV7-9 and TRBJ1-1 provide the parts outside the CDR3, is DTGVSQNPRHKITKRGQNVTFRCDPISEHNRLYWYRQTLGQGPEFLTYFQNEAQLEKSRLLSDRFSAERPKGSFSTLEIQRTEQGDSAMYLCASTQGGVTEAFFGQGTRLTVV.

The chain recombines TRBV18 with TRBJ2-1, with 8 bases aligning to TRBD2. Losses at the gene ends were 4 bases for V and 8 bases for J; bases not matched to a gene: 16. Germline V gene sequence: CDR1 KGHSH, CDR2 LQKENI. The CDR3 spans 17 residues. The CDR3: CASSRGPSSGGGHEQFF. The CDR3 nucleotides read TGTGCCAGCTCACGGGGACCCTCAAGCGGGGGAGGCCATGAGCAGTTCTTC. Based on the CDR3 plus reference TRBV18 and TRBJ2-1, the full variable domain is NAGVMQNPRHLVRRRGQEARLRCSPMKGHSHVYWYRQLPEEGLKFMVYLQKENIIDESGMPKERFSAEFPKEGPSILRIQQVVRGDSAAYFCASSRGPSSGGGHEQFFGPGTRLTVL.

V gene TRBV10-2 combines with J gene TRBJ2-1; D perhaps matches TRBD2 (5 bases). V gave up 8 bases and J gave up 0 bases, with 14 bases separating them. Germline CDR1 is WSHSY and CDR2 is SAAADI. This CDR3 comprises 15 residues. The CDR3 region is CASLDWTSSYNEQFF. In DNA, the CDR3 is TGCGCCAGCCTGGACTGGACGAGCTCCTACAATGAGCAGTTCTTC.

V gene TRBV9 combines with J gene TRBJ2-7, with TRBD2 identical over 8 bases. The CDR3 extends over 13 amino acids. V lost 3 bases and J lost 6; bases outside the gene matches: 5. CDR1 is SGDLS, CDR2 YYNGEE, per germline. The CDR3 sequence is CASSAGLVGEQYV. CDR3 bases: TGTGCCAGCAGCGCGGGACTAGTCGGCGAGCAGTACGTC.

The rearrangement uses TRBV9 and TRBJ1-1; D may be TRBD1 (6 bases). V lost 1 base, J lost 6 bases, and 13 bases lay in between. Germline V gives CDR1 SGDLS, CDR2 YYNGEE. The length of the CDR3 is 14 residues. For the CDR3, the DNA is TGTGCCAGCAGCGTACTCGGGGGGGGCGCTGAAGCTTTCTTT. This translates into CASSVLGGGAEAFF.

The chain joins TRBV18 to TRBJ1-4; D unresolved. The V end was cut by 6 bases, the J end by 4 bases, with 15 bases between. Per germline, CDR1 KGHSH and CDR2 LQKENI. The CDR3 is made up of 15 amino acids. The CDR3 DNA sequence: TGTGCCAGCTCCCAAACACCCTCGGGTAATGAAAAACTGTTTTTT. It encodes CASSQTPSGNEKLFF.

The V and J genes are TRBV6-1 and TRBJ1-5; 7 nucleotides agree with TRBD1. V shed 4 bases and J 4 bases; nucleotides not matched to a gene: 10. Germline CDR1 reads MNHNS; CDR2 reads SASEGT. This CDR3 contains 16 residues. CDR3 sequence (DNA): TGTGCCAGCAGTGGCGAGACAGGGTGGGTGAATCAGCCCCAGCATTTT. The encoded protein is CASSGETGWVNQPQHF.

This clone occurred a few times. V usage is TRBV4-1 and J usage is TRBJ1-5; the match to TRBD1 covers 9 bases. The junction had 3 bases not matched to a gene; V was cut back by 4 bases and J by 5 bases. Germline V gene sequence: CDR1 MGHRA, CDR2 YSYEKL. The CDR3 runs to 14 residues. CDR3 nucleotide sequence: TGCGCCAGCAGCCCCCGGGACAGGGATCAGCCCCAGCATTTT. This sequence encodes CASSPRDRDQPQHF.

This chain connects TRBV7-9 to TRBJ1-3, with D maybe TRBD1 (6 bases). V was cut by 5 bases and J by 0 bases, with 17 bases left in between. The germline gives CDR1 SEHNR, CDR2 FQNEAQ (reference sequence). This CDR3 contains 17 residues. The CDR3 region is CASSPRRRGTSGNTIYF. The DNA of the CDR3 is TGTGCCAGCAGCCCCCGACGCAGGGGAACCTCTGGAAACACCATATATTTT.

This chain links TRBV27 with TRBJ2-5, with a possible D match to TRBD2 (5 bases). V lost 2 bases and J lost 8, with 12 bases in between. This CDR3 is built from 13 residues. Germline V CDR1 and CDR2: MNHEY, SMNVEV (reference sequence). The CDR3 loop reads CASSLGLHFTQYF. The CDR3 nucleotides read TGTGCCAGCAGTTTAGGACTCCACTTTACCCAGTACTTC.

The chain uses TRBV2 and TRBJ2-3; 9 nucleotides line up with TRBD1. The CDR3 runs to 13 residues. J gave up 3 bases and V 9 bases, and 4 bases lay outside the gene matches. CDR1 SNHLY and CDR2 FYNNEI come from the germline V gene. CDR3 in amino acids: CASRTGVTDTQYF. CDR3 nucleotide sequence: TGTGCCAGTCGGACAGGGGTTACAGATACGCAGTATTTT.

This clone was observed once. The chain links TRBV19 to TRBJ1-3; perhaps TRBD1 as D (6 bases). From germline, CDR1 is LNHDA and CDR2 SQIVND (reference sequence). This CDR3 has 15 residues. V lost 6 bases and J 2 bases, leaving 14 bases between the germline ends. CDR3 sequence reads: CASSRSQGAGNTIYF. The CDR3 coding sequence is TGTGCCAGTAGCCGCTCACAGGGAGCTGGAAACACCATATATTTT.

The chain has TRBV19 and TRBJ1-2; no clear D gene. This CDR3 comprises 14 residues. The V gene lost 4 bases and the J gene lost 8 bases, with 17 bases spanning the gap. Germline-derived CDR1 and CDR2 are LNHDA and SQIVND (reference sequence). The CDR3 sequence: CASSTPGRGGGYTF. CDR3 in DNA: TGTGCCAGTAGTACCCCCGGACGGGGTGGGGGCTACACCTTC.

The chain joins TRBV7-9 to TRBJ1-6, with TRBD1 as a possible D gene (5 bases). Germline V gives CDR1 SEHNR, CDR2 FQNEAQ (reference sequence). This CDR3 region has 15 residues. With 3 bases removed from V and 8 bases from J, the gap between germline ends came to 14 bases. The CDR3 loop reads CASSLGTGEDSPLHF. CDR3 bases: TGTGCCAGCAGCTTGGGTACAGGTGAGGATTCACCCCTCCACTTT.

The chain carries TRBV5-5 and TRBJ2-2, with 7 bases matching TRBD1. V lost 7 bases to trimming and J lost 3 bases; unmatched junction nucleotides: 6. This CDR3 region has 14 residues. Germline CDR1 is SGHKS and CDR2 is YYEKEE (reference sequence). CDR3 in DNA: TGTGCCAGCGACACAGGGGTGGACACCGGGGAGCTGTTTTTT. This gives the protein CASDTGVDTGELFF.

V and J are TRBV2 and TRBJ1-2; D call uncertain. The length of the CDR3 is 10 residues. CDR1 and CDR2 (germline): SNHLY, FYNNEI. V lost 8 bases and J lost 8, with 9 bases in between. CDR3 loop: CASSSWGYTF. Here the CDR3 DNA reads TGTGCCAGCTCAAGCTGGGGCTACACCTTC.